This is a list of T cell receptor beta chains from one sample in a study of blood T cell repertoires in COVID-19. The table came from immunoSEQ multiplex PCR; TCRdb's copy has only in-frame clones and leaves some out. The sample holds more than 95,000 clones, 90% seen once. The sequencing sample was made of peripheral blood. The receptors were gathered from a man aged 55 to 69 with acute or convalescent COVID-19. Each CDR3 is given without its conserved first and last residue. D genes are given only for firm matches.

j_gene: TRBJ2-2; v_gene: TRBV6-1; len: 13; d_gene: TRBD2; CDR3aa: ASSEERELYGELF
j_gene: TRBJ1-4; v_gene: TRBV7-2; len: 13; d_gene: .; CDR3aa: ASSLEGGYNEKLF
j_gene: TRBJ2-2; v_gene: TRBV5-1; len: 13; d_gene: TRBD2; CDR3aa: ASSLPGGNTGELF
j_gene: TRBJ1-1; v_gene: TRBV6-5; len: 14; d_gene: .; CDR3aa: ASSYRGTSKNTEAF
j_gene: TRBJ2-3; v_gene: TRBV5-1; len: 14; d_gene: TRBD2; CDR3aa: ASSLTAAGGPDTQY
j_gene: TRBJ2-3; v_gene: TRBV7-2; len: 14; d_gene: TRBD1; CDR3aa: ASSLGQDRGRGTQY
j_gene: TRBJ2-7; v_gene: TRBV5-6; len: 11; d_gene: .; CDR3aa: ASSTQVIHEQY
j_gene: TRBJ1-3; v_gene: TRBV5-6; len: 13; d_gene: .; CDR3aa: ASKYLGATGNTIY
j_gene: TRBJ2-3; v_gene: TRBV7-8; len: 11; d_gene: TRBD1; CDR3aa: ASSLDRADTQY
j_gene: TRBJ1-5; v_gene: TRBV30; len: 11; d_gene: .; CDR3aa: AWSGQINQPQH
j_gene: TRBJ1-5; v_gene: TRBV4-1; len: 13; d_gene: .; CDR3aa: ASSQEVVGGQPQH
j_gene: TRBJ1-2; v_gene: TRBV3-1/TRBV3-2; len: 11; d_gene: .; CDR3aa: ASSQAGLYGYT
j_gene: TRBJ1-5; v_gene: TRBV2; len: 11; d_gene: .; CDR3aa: ASSVTGDQPQH
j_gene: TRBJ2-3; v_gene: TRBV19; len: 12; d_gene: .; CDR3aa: ASNRRKGTDTQY
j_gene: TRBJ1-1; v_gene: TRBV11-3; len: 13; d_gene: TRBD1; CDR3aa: ASSLTGGSGTEAF
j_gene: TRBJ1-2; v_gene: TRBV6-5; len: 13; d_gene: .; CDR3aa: ASSYERIGSGGYT
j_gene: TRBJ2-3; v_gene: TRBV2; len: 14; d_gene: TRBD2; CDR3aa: ASSESSGGPADTQY
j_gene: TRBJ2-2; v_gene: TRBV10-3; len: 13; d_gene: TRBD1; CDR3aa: AISPDRSNTGELF
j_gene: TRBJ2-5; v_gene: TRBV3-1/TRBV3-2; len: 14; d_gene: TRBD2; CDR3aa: ASSQDLSSGGQTQY
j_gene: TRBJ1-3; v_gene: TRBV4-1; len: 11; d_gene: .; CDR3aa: ASSHLLGNTIY
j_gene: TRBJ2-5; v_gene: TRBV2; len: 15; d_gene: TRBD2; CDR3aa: ASSPHAPGLAGETQY
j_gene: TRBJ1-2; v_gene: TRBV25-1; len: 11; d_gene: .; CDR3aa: ASSELGDDGYT
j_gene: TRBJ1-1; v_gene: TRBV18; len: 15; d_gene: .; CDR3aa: ASSSIYGGLMNTEAF
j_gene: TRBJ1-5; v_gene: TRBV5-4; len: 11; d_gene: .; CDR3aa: ASSRGGDQPQH
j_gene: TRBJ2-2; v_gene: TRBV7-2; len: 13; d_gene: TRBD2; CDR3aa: ASSQTSGGYGELF
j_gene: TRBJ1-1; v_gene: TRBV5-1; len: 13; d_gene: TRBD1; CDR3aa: ASSIQGIGNTEAF
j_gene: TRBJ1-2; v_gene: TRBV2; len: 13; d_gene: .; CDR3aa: ASSKQGRVNYGYT
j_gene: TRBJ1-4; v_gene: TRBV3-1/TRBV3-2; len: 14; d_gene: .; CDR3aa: ASSQTDSATNEKLF
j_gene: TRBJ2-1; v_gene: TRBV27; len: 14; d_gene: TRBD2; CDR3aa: ASSGGTSGIYNEQF
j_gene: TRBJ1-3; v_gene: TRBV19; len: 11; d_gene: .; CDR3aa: ASSILSGNTIY
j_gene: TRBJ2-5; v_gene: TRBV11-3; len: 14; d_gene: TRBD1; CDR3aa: ASSPGGRGSQETQY
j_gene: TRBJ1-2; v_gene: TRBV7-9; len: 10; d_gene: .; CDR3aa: ASSLEAGGYT
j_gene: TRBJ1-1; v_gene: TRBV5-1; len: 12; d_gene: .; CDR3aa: ASSPGGGNTEAF
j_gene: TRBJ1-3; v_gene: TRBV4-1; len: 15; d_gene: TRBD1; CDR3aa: ASSPQIGGLSGNTIY
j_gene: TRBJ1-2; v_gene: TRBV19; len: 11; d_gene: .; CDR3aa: ASSIRGFDGYT
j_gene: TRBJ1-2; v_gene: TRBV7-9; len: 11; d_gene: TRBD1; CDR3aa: ASSPPDRMGYT
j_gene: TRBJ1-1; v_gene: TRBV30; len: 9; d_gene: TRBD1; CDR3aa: AWRDRIEAF
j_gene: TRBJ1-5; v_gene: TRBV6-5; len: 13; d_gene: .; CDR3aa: ASSYSGTGGQPQH
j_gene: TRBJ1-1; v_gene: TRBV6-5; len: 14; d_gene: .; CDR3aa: ASSYSSGLMNTEAF
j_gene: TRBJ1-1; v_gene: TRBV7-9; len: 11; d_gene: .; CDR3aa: ASSSYVNTEAF
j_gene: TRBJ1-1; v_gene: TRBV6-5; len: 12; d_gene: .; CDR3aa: ASRKNGLYTEAF
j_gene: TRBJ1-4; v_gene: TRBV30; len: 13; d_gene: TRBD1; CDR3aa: AWSRTGRVFEKLF
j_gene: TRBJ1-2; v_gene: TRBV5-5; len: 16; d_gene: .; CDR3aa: ASSLVASQGQKVYGYT
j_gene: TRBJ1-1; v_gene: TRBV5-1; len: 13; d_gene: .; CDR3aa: ASSVDSRGTSEAF
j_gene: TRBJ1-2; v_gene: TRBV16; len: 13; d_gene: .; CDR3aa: ASSQFNRINYGYT
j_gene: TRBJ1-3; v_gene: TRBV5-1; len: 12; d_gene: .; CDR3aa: ASSLQGNGNTIY
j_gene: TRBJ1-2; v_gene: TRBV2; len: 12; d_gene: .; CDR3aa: ASSEAVQHYGYT
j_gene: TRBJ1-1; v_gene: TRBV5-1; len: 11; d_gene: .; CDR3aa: ASSRVLGTEAF
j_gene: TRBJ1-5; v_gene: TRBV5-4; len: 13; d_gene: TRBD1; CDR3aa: ASNKQGARTQPQH
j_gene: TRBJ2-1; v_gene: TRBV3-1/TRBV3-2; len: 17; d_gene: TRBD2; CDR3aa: ASSRLRGGGAKGFDEQF
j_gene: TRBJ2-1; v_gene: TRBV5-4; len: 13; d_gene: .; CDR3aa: ASTLVGLRVDEQF
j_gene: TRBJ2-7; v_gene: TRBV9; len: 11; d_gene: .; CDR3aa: ASSVETSDEQY